This TCR beta chain derives from a study of beta chain features in type 1 diabetes. Study outcomes and limitations: The similarity of naive, central memory and Treg TCRB repertoires appeared greater among patients than among healthy donors.

About this clone: What it recognizes is unknown.

The CDR3 extends over 14 amino acids. V lost 7 bases to trimming and J lost 0 bases, with 12 bases between them. Germline values: CDR1 MNHEY, CDR2 SVGAGI. The entirety of the isolated RNA underwent reverse transcription, so expressed TCRB transcripts were sequenced. The data were produced by immunoSEQ multiplex PCR, yet TCRdb's version contains in-frame clones alone and is incomplete. The sample carries 200,000 to 250,000 clones, over 7.5% recorded once. This TCR came from a woman aged 18-29 years in good health. This chain links TRBV6-5 with TRBJ1-1; no reliable D call. Material for sequencing was naive CD4+ T cells from blood. This CDR3 reads CASKTNRLNTEAFF. The CDR3 nucleotides read TGTGCCAGCAAGACGAACAGACTGAACACTGAAGCTTTCTTT.